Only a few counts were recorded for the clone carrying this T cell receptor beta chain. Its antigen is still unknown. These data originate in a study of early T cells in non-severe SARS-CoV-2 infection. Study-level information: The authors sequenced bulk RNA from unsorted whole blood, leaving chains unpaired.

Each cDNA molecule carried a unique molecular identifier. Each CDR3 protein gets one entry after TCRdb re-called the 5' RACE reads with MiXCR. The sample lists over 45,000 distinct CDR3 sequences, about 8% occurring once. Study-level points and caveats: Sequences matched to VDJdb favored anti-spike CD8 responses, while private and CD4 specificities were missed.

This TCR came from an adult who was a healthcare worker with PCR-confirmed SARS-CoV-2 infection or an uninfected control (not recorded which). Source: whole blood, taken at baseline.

In DNA form, the CDR3 reads TGTGCCAGCAGCCCCGGGTATCCAGATACGCAGTATTTT. It yields the protein CASSPGYPDTQYF. V gene TRBV7-2 combines with J gene TRBJ2-3; D unresolved. Germline lookup yields CDR1 SGHTA and CDR2 FQGNSA. Trimming cost V 5 bases and J 4 bases, with 10 bases left between them. The CDR3 totals 13 residues. Full variable domain (rest looked up from reference TRBV7-2 and TRBJ2-3): GAGVSQSPSNKVTEKGKDVELRCDPISGHTALYWYRQSLGQGLEFLIYFQGNSAPDKSGLPSDRFSAERTGGSVSTLTIQRTQQEDSAVYLCASSPGYPDTQYFGPGTRLTVL.